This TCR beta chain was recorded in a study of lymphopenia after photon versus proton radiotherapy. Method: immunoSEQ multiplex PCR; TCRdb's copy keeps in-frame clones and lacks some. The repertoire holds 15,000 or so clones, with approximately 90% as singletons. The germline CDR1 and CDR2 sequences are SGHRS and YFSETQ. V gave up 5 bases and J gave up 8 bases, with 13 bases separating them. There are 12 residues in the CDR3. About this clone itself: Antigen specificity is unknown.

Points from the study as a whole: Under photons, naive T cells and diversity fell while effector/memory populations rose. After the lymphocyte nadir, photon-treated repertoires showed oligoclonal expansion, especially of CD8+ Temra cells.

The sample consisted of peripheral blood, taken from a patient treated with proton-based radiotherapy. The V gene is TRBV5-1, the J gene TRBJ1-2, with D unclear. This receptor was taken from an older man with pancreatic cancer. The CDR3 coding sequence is TGCGCCAGCAGTAGGGAGGGTGACGGCTACACCTTC. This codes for CASSREGDGYTF.